The clone carrying this TCR beta chain has only one observation. Its antigen remains unidentified. A modified ARM-PCR protocol with three rounds of nested PCR amplified TCRbeta. In TCRdb, the multiplex PCR reads were re-called with MiXCR into one record per CDR3 protein. The sample has approximately 120,000 distinct CDR3 sequences, 62% seen once. The data derive from a study of tumor and adjacent non-tumor tissue in lung cancer. At the level of the study: Patients comprised 12 adenocarcinoma, a couple of squamous cell carcinoma and 1 small cell lung cancer. The patients, approximately 9 men and about five women, were about 30 to 85 with stage I to III disease.

This sample's RNA came from whole unsorted tissue. Distant lung tissue was collected more than 3 cm away from the tumor edge. Between August and November 2014, newly diagnosed, chemotherapy-naive lung cancer patients underwent thoracic surgery in China. Germline values: CDR1 SGHAT, CDR2 FQNNGV. CDR3 size: 15 residues. With 5 bases removed from V and 0 bases from J, the gap between germline ends came to 13 bases. General study findings and limits: Top 100 clones took a larger repertoire share in normal lung.

The chain has TRBV11-2 and TRBJ1-1; D is unclear. Sequenced sample: distant non-tumor lung tissue. The clonotype was recovered from a man aged 55 to 70 with non-small cell lung cancer. CDR3 protein: CASSRESGMNTEAFF. As DNA, the CDR3 is TGTGCCAGCAGCCGGGAGAGCGGCATGAACACTGAAGCTTTCTTT.